The rows below give T cell receptor beta chains drawn from one sample of a study of blood T cells in healthy people across ages. Via MiXCR, TCRdb re-called the 5' RACE reads, giving one row per CDR3 protein. The sample lists some 710,000 distinct CDR3 sequences, around 45% seen once, with less than 20% in the top ten. Sequencing was done on a sample of blood. These receptor sequences come from a man at least 80 years old in good health. Each CDR3 is given with its conserved first and last residue. D genes are given only for firm matches. Clone sizes are given selectively: once, few, many, or a class where the clone is expanded.

v_gene	j_gene	d_gene	abundance	CDR3nt	CDR3aa
TRBV7-8	TRBJ2-1	TRBD2	-	TGTGCCAGCAATACAGGGACTAGCGGGAGGAATGAGCAGTTCTTC	CASNTGTSGRNEQFF
TRBV20-1	TRBJ2-1	TRBD2	-	TGCAGTTCCGGGACTAGCGGGAGTAATGAGCAGTTCTTC	CSSGTSGSNEQFF
TRBV15	TRBJ2-3	TRBD1	-	TGTGCCACCAGCAGAGGACGCGGGACAGGGGGCACAGATACGCAGTATTTT	CATSRGRGTGGTDTQYF
TRBV4-3	TRBJ2-1	-	-	TGCGCCAGCAGCCAAGAGTTATTAAATTTCGGCGGGACCGAGCTACACAATGAGCAGTTCTTC	CASSQELLNFGGTELHNEQFF
TRBV20-1	TRBJ1-2	TRBD1	few	TGCAGTGCTAGAGACAGGGGGCCGGATGGCTACACCTTC	CSARDRGPDGYTF
TRBV7-8	TRBJ2-1	-	few	TGTGCCAGCAGCTTAGGCAAGAGCTCCTACAATGAGCAGTTCTTC	CASSLGKSSYNEQFF
TRBV28	TRBJ2-5	-	few	TGTGCCAGCAGTTTTCTCATTCCCGGTCAAGAGACCCAGTACTTC	CASSFLIPGQETQYF
TRBV29-1	TRBJ1-1	-	-	TGCAGCGGCATGGGACCGGTGAACACTGAAGCTTTCTTT	CSGMGPVNTEAFF
TRBV27	TRBJ2-5	TRBD2	-	TGTGCCAGCAGTTCATACGGACTAGCGGTCCAAGAGACCCAGTACTTC	CASSSYGLAVQETQYF
TRBV12-3/TRBV12-4	TRBJ2-1	TRBD2	-	TGTGCCAGCAGTTTCGGACTAGCGGGAGGTTACTCCTACGAGCAGTTCTTC	CASSFGLAGGYSYEQFF
TRBV29-1	TRBJ2-7	-	-	TGCAGCGTTGAAGATAGTCCAGGGAGGCACGAGCAGTACTTC	CSVEDSPGRHEQYF
TRBV11-3	TRBJ2-5	TRBD2	-	TGTGCCAGCAGCGTAAGCCTAACGGGACTAGCGGGAGAGACCCAGTACTTC	CASSVSLTGLAGETQYF
TRBV12-3/TRBV12-4	TRBJ2-1	-	-	TGTGCCAGCAGTTTTATCACACCCTACAATGAGCAGTTCTTC	CASSFITPYNEQFF
TRBV29-1	TRBJ2-1	-	few	TGCAGCGTTGAAGTTCCCCCAGGGAACTACAATGAGCAGTTCTTC	CSVEVPPGNYNEQFF
TRBV20-1	TRBJ1-1	-	-	TGCAGGGCGCGAAGGGGAAACACTGAAGCTTTCTTT	CRARRGNTEAFF
TRBV12-3/TRBV12-4	TRBJ1-4	-	-	TGTGCCAGCAGATCCGGGAGACCCGCTAATGAAAAACCGTTTTTT	CASRSGRPANEKPFF
TRBV25-1	TRBJ2-7	TRBD1	-	TGTGCCAGCAGAGCAGACAGGGGAGTCAACGAGCAGTACTTC	CASRADRGVNEQYF
TRBV7-2	TRBJ2-1	TRBD2	few	TGTGCCAGCAGCTTAGCTGGGACTAGCGCCTACAATGAGCAGTTCTTC	CASSLAGTSAYNEQFF
TRBV20-1	TRBJ2-3	TRBD2	-	TGCAGTGCCCAGGCGGGCGGGAGAGGGGATACGCAGTATTTT	CSAQAGGRGDTQYF
TRBV6-1	TRBJ1-1	TRBD1	-	TGTGCCAGCAGTGTAGTACAGGGGGATGGCACTGAAGCTTTCTTT	CASSVVQGDGTEAFF
TRBV3-1	TRBJ1-2	-	-	TGTGCCAGCAGCCTGGTTCCGGGGGGTGGCTACACCTTC	CASSLVPGGGYTF
TRBV28	TRBJ2-6	-	-	TGTGCCAGCAGTTTATCTCCGGGGGCGACTGGGGCCAACGTCCTGACTTTC	CASSLSPGATGANVLTF
TRBV5-1	TRBJ2-3	-	few	TGCGCCAGCAGCTTGTCTCGTGGGACGGACACAGATACGCAGTATTTT	CASSLSRGTDTDTQYF
TRBV28	TRBJ2-7	TRBD2	-	TGTGCCAGCAGCGGGAGGAGGTGCGAGCAGTACTTC	CASSGRRCEQYF
TRBV15	TRBJ2-7	-	-	TGTGCCACCAGCAGAGGGGGGGAAACCTACGAGCAGTACTTC	CATSRGGETYEQYF
TRBV4-3	TRBJ2-2	-	-	TGCGCCAGCAGCCAAGATCTGGGATGGGCCGGGGAGCTGTTTTTT	CASSQDLGWAGELFF